A selection of T cell receptor beta chains follows, all from one sample in a study of post-analysis software for immune sequencing data. TCRdb re-called the PCR reads with MiXCR, one entry per CDR3 protein. This table has fewer than 850,000 distinct CDR3 sequences, 30% appearing once. The sample taken for sequencing was blood. These receptors were obtained from a girl aged 5 to 17 with multiple sclerosis. Both conserved end residues are part of each CDR3. The order of the fields is clone size, V gene, CDR3 length, J gene, D gene, CDR3 protein, CDR3 DNA. The D gene is left open where the match is weak. Expanded clones are given a class, and other clones once, few, many or no size at all.

.	TRBV6-2/TRBV6-3	13	TRBJ2-3	.	CASSPIPTDTQYF	TGTGCCAGCAGCCCCATCCCGACAGATACGCAGTATTTT
few	TRBV29-1	15	TRBJ2-7	.	CSVFGRQQNSYEQYF	TGCAGCGTCTTCGGCAGACAACAAAACTCCTACGAGCAGTACTTC
.	TRBV9	15	TRBJ2-7	.	CVSSVAQGLPYEQYF	TGTGTCAGCAGCGTAGCTCAAGGCTTACCCTACGAGCAGTACTTC
.	TRBV7-2	12	TRBJ2-7	TRBD2	CASSLDGRVGYF	TGTGCCAGCAGCTTAGATGGGAGGGTGGGGTACTTC
many	TRBV6-5	16	TRBJ2-1	TRBD2	CASRPPSSGRSHQQFF	TGTGCCAGCAGGCCACCAAGTAGCGGGAGGAGCCACCAGCAGTTCTTC
few	TRBV10-1	13	TRBJ2-7	.	CASSESSLREQYF	TGCGCCAGCAGTGAGTCTTCACTACGCGAGCAGTACTTC
.	TRBV6-6	16	TRBJ1-4	TRBD1	CASTPRTGRDNEKLFF	TGTGCCAGCACCCCAAGGACAGGGCGAGATAATGAAAAACTGTTTTTT
few	TRBV24-1	16	TRBJ2-1	TRBD2	CATSASRGSSYNEQFF	TGTGCCACCAGTGCGTCGCGGGGGAGCTCCTACAATGAGCAGTTCTTC
many	TRBV7-2	14	TRBJ2-2	.	CAGTGATNTGELFF	TGTGCCGGAACGGGAGCCACGAACACCGGGGAGCTGTTTTTT
.	TRBV4-1	16	TRBJ1-2	TRBD1	CASSQALGQGNYGYTF	TGCGCCAGCAGCCAAGCCCTGGGACAGGGTAACTATGGCTACACCTTC
.	TRBV5-1	15	TRBJ1-2	.	CASSWTQGSAYGYTF	TGCGCCAGCAGCTGGACACAGGGTTCCGCCTATGGCTACACCTTC
.	TRBV16	14	TRBJ2-7	TRBD1	CASSPETGTYEQYF	TGTGCCAGCAGCCCCGAGACAGGGACCTACGAGCAGTACTTC
.	TRBV12-3/TRBV12-4	13	TRBJ2-3	.	CASELVGADTQYF	TGTGCCAGCGAACTAGTGGGAGCAGATACGCAGTATTTT
.	TRBV5-1	15	TRBJ1-2	TRBD1	CASSVHRDSTYGYTF	TGCGCCAGCAGCGTCCACCGGGACAGTACCTATGGCTACACCTTC
.	TRBV20-1	10	TRBJ1-1	.	CSASIGEAFF	TGCAGTGCTAGTATCGGCGAAGCTTTCTTT
.	TRBV28	13	TRBJ2-5	.	CASSSMFRETQYF	TGTGCCAGCAGCTCAATGTTCCGGGAGACCCAGTACTTC
few	TRBV7-2	14	TRBJ2-3	.	CASSWAGELGTQYF	TGTGCCAGCAGTTGGGCTGGGGAACTGGGTACGCAGTATTTT
.	TRBV10-3	14	TRBJ2-7	TRBD1	CAIGGDRGAYEQYF	TGTGCCATCGGAGGGGACAGGGGGGCGTACGAGCAGTACTTC
.	TRBV6-6	10	TRBJ1-2	.	CATKRRGYTF	TGTGCCACCAAAAGACGGGGCTACACCTTC
.	TRBV28	15	TRBJ1-1	TRBD1	CASSPDRDSGTEAFF	TGTGCCAGCAGTCCGGACCGGGACAGCGGTACTGAAGCTTTCTTT
.	TRBV7-2	15	TRBJ2-7	.	CASSLPVQSDYEQYF	TGTGCCAGCAGCTTGCCCGTCCAGTCAGACTACGAGCAGTACTTC
.	TRBV6-6	14	TRBJ2-5	TRBD1	CASSYRDRGNTQYF	TGTGCCAGCAGTTATCGGGACAGGGGGAATACCCAGTACTTC
many	TRBV29-1	12	TRBJ2-1	TRBD1	CSARTGRNEQFF	TGCAGCGCACGGACAGGGCGGAATGAGCAGTTCTTC
.	TRBV27	14	TRBJ2-5	.	CASSSLPNQETQYF	TGTGCCAGCAGTTCACTCCCCAACCAAGAGACCCAGTACTTC
.	TRBV6-2/TRBV6-3	15	TRBJ2-7	TRBD2	CASSRLAGGLYEQYF	TGTGCCAGCAGTCGACTAGCGGGAGGCCTCTACGAGCAGTACTTC
.	TRBV3-1	14	TRBJ1-6	.	CASSHTRGRSPLHF	TGTGCCAGCAGCCACACAAGAGGGCGTTCACCCCTCCACTTT
.	TRBV20-1	13	TRBJ2-7	TRBD2	CSAESAGAYEQYF	TGCAGTGCCGAGTCAGCGGGAGCCTACGAGCAGTACTTC
.	TRBV5-1	15	TRBJ2-5	TRBD1	CASSQYLTGEETQYF	TGCGCCAGCAGCCAATACCTAACAGGGGAAGAGACCCAGTACTTC
few	TRBV6-5	13	TRBJ2-1	TRBD2	CASSGAGANEQFF	TGTGCCAGCAGTGGAGCGGGGGCCAATGAGCAGTTCTTC
once	TRBV4-3	13	TRBJ2-2	.	CASSQDFGGELFF	TGCGCCAGCAGCCAAGACTTTGGGGGGGAGCTGTTTTTT
.	TRBV20-1	13	TRBJ2-7	TRBD1	CSAQSGGLYEQYF	TGCAGTGCCCAGTCAGGGGGCCTATACGAGCAGTACTTC
.	TRBV5-1	15	TRBJ2-1	TRBD2	CASSLERGGTNEQFF	TGCGCCAGCAGCTTGGAGCGCGGGGGGACCAATGAGCAGTTCTTC
.	TRBV3-1	17	TRBJ2-5	TRBD2	CASSQVVGLAGQETQYF	TGTGCCAGCAGCCAAGTCGTCGGACTAGCGGGGCAAGAGACCCAGTACTTC
few	TRBV5-1	15	TRBJ1-1	TRBD1	CASSLRTGVNTEAFF	TGCGCCAGCAGCCTACGGACAGGGGTGAACACTGAAGCTTTCTTT
.	TRBV7-2	14	TRBJ2-7	TRBD1	CASSLRQGSGEQYF	TGTGCCAGCAGCTTAAGACAGGGTTCGGGAGAGCAGTACTTC